The rows below give T cell receptor beta chains drawn from one sample of a study of blood T cells in healthy people across ages. TCRdb re-analysed the 5' RACE reads in MiXCR, keeping a single row per CDR3 protein. The sample includes over 500,000 distinct CDR3 sequences, approximately 26% of them seen just once. This sample also belongs to another study, concerning T cells of mothers and their children.

Sequencing was done on a sample of blood. Source of these receptors: a boy aged 2 to 10 in good health. The CDR3 runs from the conserved cysteine through the conserved F or W. A D gene is named only where the DNA matches it firmly. Part of the rows lack a size; the others show once, few, many or a class for expanded clones.

J gene | V gene | D gene | clone size | CDR3 DNA | CDR3 protein
TRBJ2-7 | TRBV27 | TRBD2 | NA | TGTGCCAGCAGTTTAATAGCGGGAGGCGGTGAGCAGTACTTC | CASSLIAGGGEQYF
TRBJ2-5 | TRBV2 | TRBD2 | NA | TGTGCCAGCAGTGACCCGGGACTAGCGGAAGAGACCCAGTACTTC | CASSDPGLAEETQYF
TRBJ2-7 | TRBV15 | NA | NA | TGTGCCACCAGCAGAGAAGGGTTCGAGCAGTACTTC | CATSREGFEQYF
TRBJ1-5 | TRBV21-1 | NA | many | TGTGCCAGCAGTGCGGCTAATCAGCCCCAGCATTTT | CASSAANQPQHF
TRBJ2-1 | TRBV19 | TRBD2 | NA | TGTGCCACAAGACTAGCGGGTAGGAATGAGCAGTTCTTC | CATRLAGRNEQFF
TRBJ1-1 | TRBV12-5 | TRBD1 | NA | TGTGCTAGTGGTCCCCCGTACAGGGGGCCAATGAACACTGAAGCTTTCTTT | CASGPPYRGPMNTEAFF
TRBJ1-5 | TRBV10-1 | NA | few | TGCGCCCGGCGGGACAATCAGCCCCAGCATTTT | CARRDNQPQHF
TRBJ2-5 | TRBV27 | TRBD2 | few | TGTGCCAGCAGCTTCGTAGCGGGCTCCACCCGAGGAGAGACCCAGTACTTC | CASSFVAGSTRGETQYF
TRBJ2-1 | TRBV6-2/TRBV6-3 | NA | few | TGTGCCAGCAGTTTCGGAGGGGCAAACTCCTACAATGAGCAGTTCTTC | CASSFGGANSYNEQFF
TRBJ2-3 | TRBV7-9 | TRBD2 | few | TGTGCCAGCAGCACGCCCATGAAGCGGGAGATGGATACGCAGTATTTT | CASSTPMKREMDTQYF
TRBJ1-3 | TRBV14 | NA | NA | TGTGCCAGCAGCCCCCGACAATGGGGGATCTCTGGAAACACCATATATTTT | CASSPRQWGISGNTIYF
TRBJ2-3 | TRBV7-2 | TRBD1 | few | TGTGCCGGCAGCTTAGCGGGACAGGGGGTTGCTCAGTATTTT | CAGSLAGQGVAQYF
TRBJ1-2 | TRBV5-5 | NA | NA | TGTGCCAGCAGCGTCACCTACTCCTATGGCTACACCTTC | CASSVTYSYGYTF
TRBJ1-6 | TRBV2 | NA | NA | TGTGCCAGCAGACCTGATTGGGGTTCACCCCTCCACTTT | CASRPDWGSPLHF
TRBJ1-2 | TRBV29-1 | NA | NA | TGCAGCGTTGAACCACAGGGAGGGCATGGCTACACCTTC | CSVEPQGGHGYTF
TRBJ2-3 | TRBV6-5 | NA | NA | TGTGCCAGCAGTAAAAACGGACGGGACACAGATACGCAGTATTTT | CASSKNGRDTDTQYF
TRBJ2-7 | TRBV20-1 | NA | NA | TGCAGTGCCCATTGGAGTGTAGGCAAGACCTACGAGCAGTACTTC | CSAHWSVGKTYEQYF
TRBJ1-1 | TRBV7-9 | TRBD1 | NA | TGTGCCAGCAATAGAGGGACAGGGGAAGGCACTGAAGCTTTCTTT | CASNRGTGEGTEAFF
TRBJ2-3 | TRBV12-3/TRBV12-4 | NA | NA | TGTGCCAGCAGTTATGGGGTACTTACAGATACGCAGTATTTT | CASSYGVLTDTQYF
TRBJ1-1 | TRBV4-2 | NA | few | TGTGCCAGCAGCCAAGGCGTAGAGGGTGGGACTGAAGCTTTCTTT | CASSQGVEGGTEAFF
TRBJ2-5 | TRBV29-1 | TRBD2 | NA | TGCAGCGTTGACGGAGCGGGAGTAAGTGAGACCCAGTACTTC | CSVDGAGVSETQYF
TRBJ2-1 | TRBV5-1 | TRBD2 | few | TGCGCCAGCAGCCCGGGGACTATTACAAATGAGCAGTTCTTC | CASSPGTITNEQFF
TRBJ2-7 | TRBV28 | NA | few | TGTGCCAGCAGTCCCACAGGGTTAGGGTCCTACGAGCAGTACTTC | CASSPTGLGSYEQYF
TRBJ1-4 | TRBV7-9 | NA | NA | TGTGCCAGCAGCTACAAACAGGGACCCGCAACTAATGAAAAACTGTTTTTT | CASSYKQGPATNEKLFF
TRBJ2-7 | TRBV20-1 | NA | few | TGCAGTGCTAGCGATACCTACTTGGTGGCGTATAGCTCCTACGAGCAGTACTTC | CSASDTYLVAYSSYEQYF
TRBJ2-1 | TRBV2 | TRBD2 | few | TGTGCCAGCAGACCCAGCGGGAGCAAGGATGAGCAGTTCTTC | CASRPSGSKDEQFF
TRBJ2-7 | TRBV5-1 | TRBD2 | NA | TGCGCCAGCAGCTTGGGGACTAGCGGGGGAACCTACGAGCAGTACTTC | CASSLGTSGGTYEQYF
TRBJ2-3 | TRBV20-1 | NA | NA | TGCAGTGCCCTCGGAGGGGATAGCACAGATACGCAGTATTTT | CSALGGDSTDTQYF
TRBJ2-3 | TRBV12-3/TRBV12-4 | NA | NA | TGTGCCAGCAGTTTTTCGGGAGATACGCAGTATTTT | CASSFSGDTQYF
TRBJ2-1 | TRBV19 | NA | few | TGTGCCAGTAGTATAGGACTGGACTCCTACAATGAGCAGTTCTTC | CASSIGLDSYNEQFF
TRBJ1-4 | TRBV6-5 | TRBD1 | NA | TGTGCCAGCAGTCCTTACAGGGGGCAAGATGAAAAACTGTTTTTT | CASSPYRGQDEKLFF
TRBJ2-3 | TRBV12-5 | NA | NA | TGTGCTAGTGGCTGGCAGGGGCCAGATACGCAGTATTTT | CASGWQGPDTQYF
TRBJ2-1 | TRBV29-1 | NA | NA | TGCAGCGTTGGCCGGGACACCTCCTACAATGAGCAGTTCTTC | CSVGRDTSYNEQFF
TRBJ2-1 | TRBV20-1 | NA | few | TGCAGTGCTAGATCCGAGCGGGTGCACAATGAGCAGTTCTTC | CSARSERVHNEQFF
TRBJ1-4 | TRBV7-9 | NA | many | TGTGCCAGCAGCCCCTGGGACGCGTCTAATGAAAAACTGTTTTTT | CASSPWDASNEKLFF
TRBJ2-1 | TRBV20-1 | TRBD2 | NA | TGCAGTGCTAGAGGTAGCGGGAACTACAATGAGCAGTTCTTC | CSARGSGNYNEQFF
TRBJ2-7 | TRBV25-1 | TRBD1 | NA | TGTGCCAGCAGTGAAGGGACAGGGTTTTACGAGCAGTACTTC | CASSEGTGFYEQYF
TRBJ2-7 | TRBV10-3 | TRBD2 | few | TGTGCCATCAGCAGACTAGCGGGACTGTACGAGCAGTACTTC | CAISRLAGLYEQYF
TRBJ2-6 | TRBV3-1 | NA | few | TGTGCCAGCAGCCATGGACCCACTTATTACTCTGGGGCCAACGTCCTGACTTTC | CASSHGPTYYSGANVLTF
TRBJ2-4 | TRBV2 | NA | once | TGTGCCAGCGTGGATCCGGGAACCAAAAACATTCAGTACTTC | CASVDPGTKNIQYF
TRBJ1-5 | TRBV12-3/TRBV12-4 | TRBD1 | NA | TGTGCCAGCAGGGCGACGGGACAGAGCAATCAGCCCCAGCATTTT | CASRATGQSNQPQHF
TRBJ2-5 | TRBV10-3 | TRBD1 | few | TGTGCCATCAGTGGGTCGACAGGGAAAATGGAGACCCAGTACTTC | CAISGSTGKMETQYF
TRBJ2-3 | TRBV20-1 | TRBD2 | NA | TGCAGTGCGCCAGCGGGGGATACGCAGTATTTT | CSAPAGDTQYF
TRBJ2-7 | TRBV6-5 | TRBD1 | NA | TGTGCCAGCAGTTACTACCGACAGGGCTACGAGCAGTACTTC | CASSYYRQGYEQYF
TRBJ2-1 | TRBV3-1 | NA | NA | TGTGCCAGCAGCCAAGATCAGGCAACTAGAAGCAATGAGCAGTTCTTC | CASSQDQATRSNEQFF